Reported below is one TCR beta chain. Its antigen is not identified. RNA amounts of roughly 0.45 to 1 ug underwent reverse transcription with random hexamers. The method of amplification for TCR beta CDR3 was immunoSEQ multiplex PCR, covering 54 Vbeta and 13 Jbeta. From the immunoSEQ multiplex PCR reads, TCRdb called clonotypes with MiXCR, one entry per CDR3 protein. In the table there are more than 65,000 distinct CDR3 sequences, 85% to 95% of which are singletons. This sample was taken from a study of CD8 T cells in Susac syndrome. Peripheral blood CD8+ and CD4+ T cells were profiled by TCR beta sequencing. CD8+ and CD4+ T cells were negatively isolated; TEMRA cells were FACS-enriched. The germline V and J ends were trimmed by 6 bases and 0 bases, with 8 bases remaining between them. The CDR3 sequence is 13 residues long. Germline V gene lookup returns CDR1 SEHNR and CDR2 FQNEAQ (reference sequence).

Study conclusions and caveats: Individuals included in the TCR sequencing and HLA analysis were acknowledged by the study to be relatively few in number.

V gene TRBV7-9 combines with J gene TRBJ1-1; D is ambiguous. The clonotype comes from a human donor in good health. Source material: CD8+ T cells from PBMCs. The CDR3 DNA follows: TGTGCCAGCAGTCACTCTTTGAACACTGAAGCTTTCTTT. The encoded protein is CASSHSLNTEAFF.